Shown below are 22 T cell receptor beta chains from a single sample sequenced in a study of somatic mutations in cytotoxic T cells in rheumatoid arthritis. Libraries were prepared by immunoSEQ multiplex PCR; TCRdb keeps only in-frame clonotypes and omits some of them. The sample includes about 7,100 clones, roughly 77% of them seen just once. Material for sequencing was CD8+ T cells sorted from blood. These receptors were collected from an adult with rheumatoid arthritis.

The rearrangement links TRBV5-1 to TRBJ2-5; no clear D gene. The CDR3 extends over 13 amino acids. The V gene lost 0 bases and the J gene lost 2 bases, with 5 bases spanning the gap. Per germline, CDR1 SGHRS and CDR2 YFSETQ. The CDR3 loop reads CASSLGSQETQYF. In nucleotides, the CDR3 is TGCGCCAGCAGCTTGGGCAGTCAAGAGACCCAGTACTTC.

The gene calls are TRBV7-2 and TRBJ1-2, with D unresolved. There are 15 residues in the CDR3. Per germline, CDR1 SGHTA and CDR2 FQGNSA. Trimming pared 5 bases from V and 0 bases from J, leaving 13 bases between. In DNA, the CDR3 is TGTGCCAGCAGCCGACGGACCGGAGCTAACTATGGCTACACCTTC. Protein sequence: CASSRRTGANYGYTF.

This sequence joins TRBV7-9 and TRBJ1-1; TRBD1 might be the D (6 bases). CDR3 length: 15 amino acids. V gave up 5 bases and J gave up 3 bases, with 16 bases separating them. CDR1 is SEHNR and CDR2 is FQNEAQ in the germline V gene (reference sequence). CDR3 DNA: TGTGCCAGCAGCCAGGGGCCGGGTAGGGACACTGAAGCTTTCTTT. Encoded protein: CASSQGPGRDTEAFF.

V usage is TRBV6-5 and J usage is TRBJ2-2; tentatively, D is TRBD1 (5 bases). Trimming took off 6 bases at V and 4 bases at J, with 9 bases between the two ends. The CDR3 loop spans 13 amino acids. The germline V gene encodes CDR1 MNHEY and CDR2 SVGAGI. The CDR3 protein is CASRGRTTGELFF. As DNA, the CDR3 is TGTGCCAGCAGGGGGCGGACCACCGGGGAGCTGTTTTTT.

As regards this clone: Sequence at one end of the junction differs from germline and may be a read error. The chain joins TRBV10-3 to TRBJ2-2; D is perhaps TRBD1 (6 bases). From germline, CDR1 is ENHRY and CDR2 SYGVKD. The CDR3 loop spans 14 amino acids. Written as DNA, the CDR3 is TGTGCCAGCAGTGAACGAGACAGGACCGGGGAGCTGTTTTTT. Translation gives CASSERDRTGELFF.

This clone was seen once. The chain couples TRBV10-3 to TRBJ2-1, with TRBD1 identical over 7 bases. Germline values: CDR1 ENHRY, CDR2 SYGVKD. The CDR3 has 16 residues. Trimming cost V 2 bases and J 6 bases; bases outside gene matches: 10. In DNA form, the CDR3 reads TGTGCCATCAGTGAGAGACAGGGTCCGGTTTTCAATGAGCAGTTCTTC. Its protein product is CAISERQGPVFNEQFF.

The V call is TRBV15, the J call TRBJ1-4; the D is unclear. The CDR3 spans 12 residues. The germline gives CDR1 LNHNV, CDR2 YYDKDF (reference sequence). Trimming pared 3 bases from V and 8 bases from J, leaving 7 bases between. The CDR3 protein is CATSRDEEKLFF. For the CDR3, the DNA is TGTGCCACCAGCAGGGACGAAGAAAAACTGTTTTTT.

This chain connects TRBV4-3 to TRBJ1-1; D is possibly TRBD1 (6 bases). This CDR3 region has 18 residues. CDR1 and CDR2 from the germline V gene are LGHNA and YSLEER. V was shortened by 2 bases and J by 0 bases, with 19 bases between the two germline ends. For the CDR3, the DNA is TGCGCCAGCAGCCAACACCAGGGGACCTTCTTTATGAACACTGAAGCTTTCTTT. Translated: CASSQHQGTFFMNTEAFF.

The chain employs TRBV7-9 and TRBJ2-3, with D perhaps matching TRBD2 (6 bases). This CDR3 has 13 residues. Germline V gene data show CDR1 as SEHNR and CDR2 as FQNEAQ (reference sequence). V lost 5 bases, J lost 6 bases, and 12 bases lay in between. The CDR3 DNA is TGTGCCAGCAGCAACCGGAGGGCGGATACGCAGTATTTT. Encoded protein: CASSNRRADTQYF.

The chain is built from TRBV6-5 and TRBJ1-1; TRBD1 agrees at 7 bases. The CDR3 is 15 residues long. V gave up 4 bases and J gave up 1 base; unmatched junction bases: 6. CDR1 and CDR2 (germline): MNHEY, SVGAGI. The CDR3 region has the DNA TGTGCCAGCAGTTCTGGGACAGAGTCGAACACTGAAGCTTTCTTT. Protein sequence: CASSSGTESNTEAFF.

This sequence joins TRBV7-6 and TRBJ2-3; D may be TRBD2 (6 bases). CDR3 length: 14 amino acids. Deletions cut 1 base from V and 2 bases from J, with 7 bases between. CDR1 and CDR2 (germline): SGHVS, FNYEAQ. Here the CDR3 reads CASSLGTITDTQYF. The CDR3 DNA reads TGTGCCAGCAGCTTAGGGACTATCACAGATACGCAGTATTTT.

The chain links TRBV7-9 to TRBJ1-1; D is unresolved. Trimming removed 5 bases at V and 1 base at J, with 23 bases between. This CDR3 region has 18 residues. Germline lookup yields CDR1 SEHNR and CDR2 FQNEAQ (reference sequence). The CDR3 DNA is TGTGCCAGCAGCCTACGCCCCCCCAATCTCATTACGAACACTGAAGCTTTCTTT. Protein sequence: CASSLRPPNLITNTEAFF. Full variable domain (remainder filled in from reference TRBV7-9 and TRBJ1-1): DTGVSQNPRHKITKRGQNVTFRCDPISEHNRLYWYRQTLGQGPEFLTYFQNEAQLEKSRLLSDRFSAERPKGSFSTLEIQRTEQGDSAMYLCASSLRPPNLITNTEAFFGQGTRLTVV.

The J gene is TRBJ2-7, the V gene TRBV5-5; D remains ambiguous. Looked up from germline, CDR1 is SGHKS and CDR2 is YYEKEE (reference sequence). This CDR3 contains 15 residues. V was pared by 1 base and J by 3 bases, with 14 bases between. In DNA, the CDR3 is TGTGCCAGCAGCTTGTCAGATAGGTCCCTCTACGAGCAGTACGTC. Translated: CASSLSDRSLYEQYV.

The chain has TRBV9 and TRBJ2-6; TRBD2 matches at 15 bases. J lost 0 bases, V lost 0 bases, and 10 bases had no gene match. Germline V gene sequence: CDR1 SGDLS, CDR2 YYNGEE. CDR3 size: 22 residues. CDR3 in amino acids: CASSVAVWTSGGGLSGANVLTF. CDR3 sequence (DNA): TGTGCCAGCAGCGTAGCGGTTTGGACTAGCGGGGGGGGACTCTCTGGGGCCAACGTCCTGACTTTC.

This clone has a single count. The chain recombines TRBV11-2 with TRBJ2-2, with D possibly matching TRBD2 (5 bases). CDR1 SGHAT and CDR2 FQNNGV come from the germline V gene. The V and J ends lost 5 bases and 0 bases respectively, with 19 bases between them. The CDR3 has 18 residues. The CDR3 region is CASSARRTGQSNTGELFF. CDR3 coding DNA: TGTGCCAGCAGCGCCCGAAGGACTGGGCAGTCGAACACCGGGGAGCTGTTTTTT.

The chain links TRBV11-2 to TRBJ2-5; perhaps D is TRBD1 or TRBD2 (5 bases each). Matching the DNA end better, TRBJ2-7 makes the J call doubtful. This CDR3 is built from 15 residues. From germline, CDR1 is SGHAT and CDR2 FQNNGV. The CDR3 sequence is CASSNWDRLPGEQYF. CDR3 bases: TGTGCCAGCAGCAATTGGGACCGTTTACCGGGCGAGCAGTACTTC.

By sample share, this clone is medium-sized. The chain uses TRBV29-1 and TRBJ2-1; TRBD1 agrees at 7 bases. The CDR3 is 13 amino acids. Germline V CDR1 and CDR2: SQVTM, ANQGSEA. The trim removed 7 bases at V and 5 bases at J, leaving 8 bases unmatched. The CDR3 region is CSAVGTADNEQFF. For the CDR3, the DNA is TGCAGCGCCGTCGGGACAGCCGACAATGAGCAGTTCTTC.

The genes are TRBV11-3 and TRBJ1-2; 11 bases match TRBD1. This CDR3 is built from 14 residues. Germline V gene data show CDR1 as SGHNT and CDR2 as YENEEA. V lost 5 bases to trimming and J lost 8 bases; unmatched junction nucleotides: 7. For the CDR3, the DNA is TGTGCCAGCAGCCGGGACAGGGGGTCGGAAGGCTACACCTTC. Translated: CASSRDRGSEGYTF.

CDR3 in DNA: TGTGCCAGCAGCGGGGCGGCGGGGGGGCCCAATGAGCAGTTCTTC. Translation: CASSGAAGGPNEQFF. The chain carries TRBV9 and TRBJ2-1; 9 bases agree with TRBD2. The ends lost 3 bases at V and 6 bases at J; junction bases unmatched: 7. The CDR3 length is 15 residues. From germline, CDR1 is SGDLS and CDR2 YYNGEE.

The chain carries TRBV7-2 and TRBJ2-2, with 9 bases that match TRBD2. V was clipped by 2 bases and J by 4 bases; unmatched bases: 5. The germline CDR1 and CDR2 sequences are SGHTA and FQGNSA. The CDR3 has 16 residues. The CDR3 loop reads CASSLLAGVFTGELFF. CDR3 coding DNA: TGTGCCAGCAGCTTATTAGCGGGGGTGTTCACCGGGGAGCTGTTTTTT.

In this sample, this clone turned up a few times. V usage is TRBV28 and J usage is TRBJ2-2; no clear D. The CDR3 extends over 11 amino acids. Deletions cut 5 bases from V and 5 bases from J, with 3 bases between. Germline V gene data show CDR1 as MDHEN and CDR2 as SYDVKM. CDR3 DNA sequence: TGTGCCAGCAGTCGGACCGGGGAGCTGTTTTTT. Protein product: CASSRTGELFF. Full variable domain (outside the CDR3, taken from reference TRBV28 and TRBJ2-2): DVKVTQSSRYLVKRTGEKVFLECVQDMDHENMFWYRQDPGLGLRLIYFSYDVKMKEKGDIPEGYSVSREKKERFSLILESASTNQTSMYLCASSRTGELFFGEGSRLTVL.

This clone showed up just a few times. Compared with germline, one end of the junction differs, possibly owing to a read error. The rearrangement joins TRBV27 to TRBJ1-6; D is undetermined. Looked up from germline, CDR1 is MNHEY and CDR2 is SMNVEV (reference sequence). This CDR3 has 15 amino acids. CDR3 protein: CASSLSDTYNSPLHF. The CDR3 nucleotides read TGTGCCAGCAGTCTATCGGATACGTATAATTCACCCCTCCACTTT.